This T cell receptor (beta chain) was observed in a study of CD8 T cells in ankylosing spondylitis. Study-level points and caveats: Researchers reportedly found disease-linked clones significantly enriched in matched ankylosing spondylitis synovial fluid. Blood of patients with ankylosing spondylitis appeared to be characterized by a TCR beta motif of several highly homologous variants.

The ends lost 1 base at V and 5 bases at J; junction bases unmatched: 7. The CDR3 sequence is 16 residues long. Germline lookup yields CDR1 LGHDT and CDR2 YNNKEL (reference sequence). The TCR beta libraries were generated through quantitative 5'-RACE incorporating molecular barcodes. TCRdb re-analysed the 5' RACE reads in MiXCR, keeping a single row per CDR3 protein. The table lists fewer than 650,000 distinct CDR3 sequences, 12% of them singletons. This clonotype came up many times. No antigen is known for it. The receptor's source is a male donor with ankylosing spondylitis. The rearrangement links TRBV3-1 to TRBJ2-1; 8 nucleotides align to TRBD2. Sequencing input: blood, either unsorted or a sorted T cell fraction (not recorded which). The CDR3 DNA follows: TGTGCCAGCAGCCAAGGGACTAGCAGGCTCAACAATGAGCAGTTCTTC. Its translation: CASSQGTSRLNNEQFF.